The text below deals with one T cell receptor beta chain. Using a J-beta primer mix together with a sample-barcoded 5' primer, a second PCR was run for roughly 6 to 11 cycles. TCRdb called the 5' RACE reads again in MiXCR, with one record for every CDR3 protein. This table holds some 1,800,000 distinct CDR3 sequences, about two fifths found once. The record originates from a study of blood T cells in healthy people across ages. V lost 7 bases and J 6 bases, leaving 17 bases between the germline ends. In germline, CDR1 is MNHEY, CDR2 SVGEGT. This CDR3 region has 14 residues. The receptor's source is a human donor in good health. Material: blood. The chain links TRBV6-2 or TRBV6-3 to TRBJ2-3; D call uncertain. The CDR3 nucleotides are TGTGCCAGCACTCAGCGCCTCATAGGGGATACGCAGTATTTT. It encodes CASTQRLIGDTQYF.